This T cell receptor beta chain originates from a study of T cell responses to AZD1222 COVID-19 vaccine. The table came from immunoSEQ multiplex PCR; TCRdb's copy has only in-frame clones and leaves some out. The repertoire holds over 150,000 clones, roughly 90% seen once, with around 3.7% in the top ten. CDR3 length equals 15 residues. CDR1 and CDR2 (germline): LNHDA, SQIVND (reference sequence). The V end was cut by 5 bases, the J end by 7 bases, with 17 bases between. Study-level points and caveats: Repertoire collection took place solely once the T cell response had peaked.

As to this clone: The antigen remains undetermined.

This clonotype was sampled from an adult who received the AZD1222 COVID-19 vaccine. This sample comprised peripheral blood, obtained 28 days after the second AZD1222 dose. This chain links TRBV19 with TRBJ1-4, with a possible D match to TRBD1 (6 bases). The CDR3 bases are TGTGCCAGTAGTCTAAGACAGGCCGGCAGTGAAAAACTGTTTTTT. This translates into CASSLRQAGSEKLFF.